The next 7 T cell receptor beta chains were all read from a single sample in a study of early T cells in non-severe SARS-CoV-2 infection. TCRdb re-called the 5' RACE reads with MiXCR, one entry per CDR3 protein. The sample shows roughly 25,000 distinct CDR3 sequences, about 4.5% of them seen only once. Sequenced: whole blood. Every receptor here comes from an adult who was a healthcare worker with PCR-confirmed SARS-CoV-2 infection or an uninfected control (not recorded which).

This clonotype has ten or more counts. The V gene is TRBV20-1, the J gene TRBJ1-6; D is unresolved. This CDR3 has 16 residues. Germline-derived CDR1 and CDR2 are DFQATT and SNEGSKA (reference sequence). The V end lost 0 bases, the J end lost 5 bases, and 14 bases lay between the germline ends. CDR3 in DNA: TGCAGTGCTAGAGATAAGGGAGAACCGGATAATTCACCCCTCCACTTT. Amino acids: CSARDKGEPDNSPLHF.

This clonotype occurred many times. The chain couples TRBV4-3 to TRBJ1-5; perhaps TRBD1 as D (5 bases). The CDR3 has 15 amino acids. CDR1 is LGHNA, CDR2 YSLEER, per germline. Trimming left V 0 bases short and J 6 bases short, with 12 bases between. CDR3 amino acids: CASSQEPGRGQPQHF. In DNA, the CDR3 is TGCGCCAGCAGCCAAGAACCCGGGAGGGGTCAGCCCCAGCATTTT.

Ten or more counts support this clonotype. CDR3 in amino acids: CASSDQQFF. The CDR3 DNA is TGTGCCAGCAGCGATCAGCAGTTCTTC. The gene calls are TRBV6-2 or TRBV6-3 and TRBJ2-1; D is undetermined. The CDR3 covers 9 residues. V gave up 6 bases and J gave up 11 bases, with 5 bases separating them. Germline-derived CDR1 and CDR2 are MNHEY and SVGEGT.

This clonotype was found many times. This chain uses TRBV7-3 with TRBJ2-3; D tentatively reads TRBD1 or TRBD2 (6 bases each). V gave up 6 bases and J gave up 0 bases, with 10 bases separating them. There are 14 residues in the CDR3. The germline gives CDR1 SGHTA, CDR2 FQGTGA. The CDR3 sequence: CASSGGPSTDTQYF. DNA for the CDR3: TGTGCCAGCAGTGGGGGGCCGAGCACAGATACGCAGTATTTT.

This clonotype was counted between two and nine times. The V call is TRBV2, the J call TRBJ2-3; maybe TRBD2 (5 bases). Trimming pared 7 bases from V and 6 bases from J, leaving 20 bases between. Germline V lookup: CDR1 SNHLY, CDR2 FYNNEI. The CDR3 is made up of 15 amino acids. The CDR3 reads CASIQEGSLSDTQYF. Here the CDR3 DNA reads TGTGCCAGCATCCAAGAGGGCTCCCTCTCGGATACGCAGTATTTT.

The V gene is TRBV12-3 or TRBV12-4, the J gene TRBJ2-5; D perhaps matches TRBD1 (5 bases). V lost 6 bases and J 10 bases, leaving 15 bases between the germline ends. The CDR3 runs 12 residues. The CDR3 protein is CASSLIQGSQYF. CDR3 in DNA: TGTGCCAGCAGCCTTATTCAGGGAAGCCAGTACTTC.

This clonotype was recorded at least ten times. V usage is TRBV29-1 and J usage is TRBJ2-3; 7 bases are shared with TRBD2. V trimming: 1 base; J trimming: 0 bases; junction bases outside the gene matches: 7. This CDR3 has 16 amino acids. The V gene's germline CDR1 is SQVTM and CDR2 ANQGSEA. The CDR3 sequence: CSVEGGAGVSTDTQYF. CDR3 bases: TGCAGCGTTGAAGGAGGGGCGGGGGTTAGCACAGATACGCAGTATTTT.